This T cell receptor (beta chain) was retrieved from a study of blood T cell repertoires in COVID-19 (dated by TCRdb to between 2020 and 2021). A note on the overall study: Collaborator samples came from the United States, Italy and Spain and covered acute and convalescent phases of COVID-19. The material from the prospective study consisted of cDNA or gDNA derived from T cells, B-cell-depleted T cells, or PBMCs. Subjects who had been exposed to COVID-19, were actively infected with it, or had recovered from it provided the deeply sampled blood TCRbeta repertoires that made up the dataset. The repertoires were made available in a free public database intended to serve as a resource for research on the immune response to SARS-CoV-2. The samples were drawn from the first 160 participants of the ongoing ImmuneRACE study and from 1,200 or so subjects provided by 6 global collaborators. The sample metadata nearly always contained a de-identified subject ID, COVID-19 status, age in years and sex. HLA class I and class II types, where available, came from metadata supplied by the sample provider rather than from assay-based typing.

Including cysteine and phenylalanine, the CDR3 has 18 amino acids. Left in the record is the CDR3 DNA by itself, 54 bases read in frame from the first base. CDR1 and CDR2 are drawn from the germline V gene (reference sequence): MNHEY, SMNVEV. The junction carries 25 bases between V and J, which are trimmed by 7 bases and 1 base respectively. As regards this clone: Its antigen remains undetermined. No base quality information exists; no much larger clone differs at one position.

Overall study outcomes, separate from this receptor: The quantity of clinical and demographic metadata differed by source and by participant and was supplied without curation.

Participants in the prospective study were aged roughly 18 to 90 years, lived in about two dozen United States geographic areas, and enrolled through a virtual design. Cohort assignment in the prospective study relied on participant-reported clinical history from a screening survey and a study questionnaire. ImmuneRACE Cohort 3 recovered participants were defined by two consecutive negative NP/OP PCR tests, healthcare professional clearance, or symptom resolution. In the prospective study, whole blood, serum and a nasopharyngeal or oropharyngeal swab were collected from each participant by mobile phlebotomists. Prospective study participants could optionally give additional blood draws and questionnaires over an approximately 2-month period. Before DNA extraction, prospective study blood samples were shipped either frozen or at room temperature. TCRbeta CDR3 regions were amplified from genomic DNA by means of the immunoSEQ Assay, a bias-controlled multiplex PCR. As for the authors' bioinformatics: Nucleated cell counts per sample were estimated from amplification of reference gene primers within the assay. To quantify the absolute abundance of each unique TCRbeta CDR3 rearrangement, sequence reads were collapsed and filtered. For each sample, productive Simpson clonality was calculated by taking the square root of Simpson's diversity index across productive rearrangements. Not all clones reach the TCRdb copy of this immuneACCESS table, which keeps in-frame sequences only. Checked studies attribute under half of the gap to unresolved V genes and leave the rest unexplained. That table is the source of V, J and clone size, and D and trimming were worked out from the DNA. Here the sample has roughly 280,000 clones; about nine tenths occur a single time. The ten biggest clones cover roughly 1.8% of the sample.

This TCR was recovered from a woman aged 60-75 years who had recovered from COVID-19. The sample consisted of PBMCs or T cells enriched from blood (not recorded which). The sequence links TRBV27 to TRBJ1-2, with the D gene too uncertain to name. The nucleotides read TGTGCCAGCACTAGCATAGGGTCACAAGATGGGTTTAACTATGGCTACACCTTC. This sequence encodes CASTSIGSQDGFNYGYTF.